Listed below are T cell receptor beta chains from one sample, sequenced in a study of blood T cell repertoires in COVID-19. Only in-frame clones appear in the TCRdb table, and some are missing; sequencing was by immunoSEQ multiplex PCR. This table has approximately 50,000 clones, roughly nine tenths appearing once. Sequencing was performed on peripheral blood. Receptors were obtained from a man between 70 and 80 years old with acute or convalescent COVID-19. Each CDR3 is given with its conserved first and last residue. The D gene is left open where the match is weak.

d_gene	v_gene	j_gene	CDR3aa
NA	TRBV7-3	TRBJ1-1	CASSLPGNTEAFF
TRBD1	TRBV19	TRBJ2-5	CASSYRGRRRQETQYF
NA	TRBV6-4	TRBJ1-6	CASSAQPSSPLHF
TRBD1	TRBV2	TRBJ2-2	CASKQGARAGELFF
TRBD1	TRBV19	TRBJ2-7	CASSISRTRDSSYEQHF
NA	TRBV25-1	TRBJ1-4	CASSRAGGANEKLFF
TRBD2	TRBV30	TRBJ2-1	CAWSRTSGNNEQFF
NA	TRBV2	TRBJ1-2	CASKAGLIYGYTF
NA	TRBV4-2	TRBJ2-2	CASSRQLHENTGELFF
TRBD1	TRBV7-8	TRBJ1-5	CASSLQTGANQPQHF
TRBD1	TRBV7-9	TRBJ1-1	CASSLGQGSTEAFF
NA	TRBV9	TRBJ1-5	CASSGTGSNQPQHF
NA	TRBV27	TRBJ1-6	CASSPQGVNSPLHF
NA	TRBV2	TRBJ2-7	CASSEHYEQYF
TRBD1	TRBV2	TRBJ1-3	CASSSDRGSGNTIYF
NA	TRBV25-1	TRBJ1-2	CASSARGSLYGYTF
TRBD1	TRBV4-1	TRBJ1-4	CASSAYSDNRGQEKLFF
NA	TRBV12-1	TRBJ1-4	CASSFGQKNEKLFF
NA	TRBV4-1	TRBJ2-2	CASSQVRGELFF
TRBD1	TRBV28	TRBJ1-5	CASRPKGAPSNQPQHF
NA	TRBV11-3	TRBJ1-3	CASSLEHGATIYF
TRBD1	TRBV29-1	TRBJ1-1	CSVGQGETEAFF
NA	TRBV9	TRBJ1-6	CASSARDTYSPLHF
TRBD1	TRBV6-5	TRBJ1-2	CASRGRQGFPYGYTF
TRBD1	TRBV6-4	TRBJ2-1	CASSDYGTGTYNEQFF
NA	TRBV6-5	TRBJ2-3	CASSSQGWATDTQYF
NA	TRBV27	TRBJ2-7	CASSTRQESSYEQYF
TRBD1	TRBV9	TRBJ2-5	CASSDITGVQETQYF
TRBD1	TRBV28	TRBJ1-6	CASSLTGARGSPLHF
TRBD1	TRBV6-5	TRBJ2-1	CASRPDRGQYNEQFF
TRBD1	TRBV9	TRBJ1-3	CASSVNPGQGGNTIYF
NA	TRBV5-1	TRBJ1-4	CASSLEPMTRGTTNEKLFF
TRBD1	TRBV7-3	TRBJ1-1	CASSFQGARNTEAFF
NA	TRBV6-2/TRBV6-3	TRBJ1-4	CASSYSPVIQGSTNEKLFF
TRBD1	TRBV7-2	TRBJ2-7	CASSPIMGQGVLAYEQYF
NA	TRBV4-2	TRBJ2-1	CASSQTGGAGEYNEQFF
NA	TRBV28	TRBJ2-3	CASRDSSTDTQYF
NA	TRBV19	TRBJ2-2	CASSPESGTGELFF
TRBD1	TRBV9	TRBJ1-2	CASSAGNRTGGFYGYTF
TRBD2	TRBV10-3	TRBJ2-1	CAISAAAGDEQFF
NA	TRBV7-2	TRBJ1-2	CASSLNLSGYGYTF
NA	TRBV28	TRBJ2-3	CASSRAGGPRTDTQYF
TRBD1	TRBV4-1	TRBJ1-5	CASSQDQGGGYSNQPQHF
NA	TRBV14	TRBJ1-1	CASSLQQPNTEAFF
NA	TRBV5-5	TRBJ1-1	CASSLGGSGTEAFF
NA	TRBV24-1	TRBJ2-1	CATSDLSPGHNEQFF
NA	TRBV7-8	TRBJ1-2	CASSLDPGKYYGYTF
TRBD1	TRBV2	TRBJ1-5	CASSTPIQGAGLNQPQHF
NA	TRBV19	TRBJ2-4	CASSPGPGNIQYF
NA	TRBV29-1	TRBJ2-4	CSVGQGKNIQYF
NA	TRBV28	TRBJ2-7	CASSLPTGLTYEQYF
NA	TRBV28	TRBJ1-5	CASSFWSRDNQPQHF
NA	TRBV1	TRBJ1-5	CTSSRRDTTERDF
NA	TRBV11-2	TRBJ1-5	CASSLELGTRDQPQHF
NA	TRBV28	TRBJ2-3	CASSETGAATQYF
NA	TRBV7-6	TRBJ2-2	CASSLVGGDTGELFF
NA	TRBV5-8	TRBJ1-1	CASSLDLLRNVNTEAFF
NA	TRBV19	TRBJ1-3	CASSSLNRDRSGNTIYF